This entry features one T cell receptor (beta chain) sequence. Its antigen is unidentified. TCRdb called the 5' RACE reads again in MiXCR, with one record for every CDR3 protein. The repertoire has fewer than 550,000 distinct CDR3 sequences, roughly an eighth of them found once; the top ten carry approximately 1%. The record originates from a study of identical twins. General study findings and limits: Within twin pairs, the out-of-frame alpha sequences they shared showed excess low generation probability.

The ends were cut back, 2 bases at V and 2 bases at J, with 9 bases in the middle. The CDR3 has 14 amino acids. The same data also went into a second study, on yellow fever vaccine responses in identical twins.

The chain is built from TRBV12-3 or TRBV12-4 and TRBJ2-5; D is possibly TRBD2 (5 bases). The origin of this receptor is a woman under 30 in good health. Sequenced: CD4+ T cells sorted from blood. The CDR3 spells CASSLYERQETQYF. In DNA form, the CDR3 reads TGTGCCAGCAGTTTATACGAGCGGCAAGAGACCCAGTACTTC.